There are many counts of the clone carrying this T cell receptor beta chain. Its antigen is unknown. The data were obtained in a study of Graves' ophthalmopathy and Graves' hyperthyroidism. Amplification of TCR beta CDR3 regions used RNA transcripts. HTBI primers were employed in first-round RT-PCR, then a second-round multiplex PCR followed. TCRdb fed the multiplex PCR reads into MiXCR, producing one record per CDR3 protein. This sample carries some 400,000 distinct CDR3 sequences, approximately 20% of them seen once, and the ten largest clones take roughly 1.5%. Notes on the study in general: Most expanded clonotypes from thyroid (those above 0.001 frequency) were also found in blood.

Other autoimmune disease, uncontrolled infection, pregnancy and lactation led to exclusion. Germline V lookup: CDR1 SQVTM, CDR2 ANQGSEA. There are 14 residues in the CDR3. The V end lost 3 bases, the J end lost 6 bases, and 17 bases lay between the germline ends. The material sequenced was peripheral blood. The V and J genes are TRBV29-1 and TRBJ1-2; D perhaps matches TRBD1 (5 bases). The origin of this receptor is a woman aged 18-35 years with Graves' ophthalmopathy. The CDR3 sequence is CSVESRAVNNGYTF. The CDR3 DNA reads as TGCAGCGTTGAGTCCAGGGCAGTGAATAATGGCTACACCTTC.